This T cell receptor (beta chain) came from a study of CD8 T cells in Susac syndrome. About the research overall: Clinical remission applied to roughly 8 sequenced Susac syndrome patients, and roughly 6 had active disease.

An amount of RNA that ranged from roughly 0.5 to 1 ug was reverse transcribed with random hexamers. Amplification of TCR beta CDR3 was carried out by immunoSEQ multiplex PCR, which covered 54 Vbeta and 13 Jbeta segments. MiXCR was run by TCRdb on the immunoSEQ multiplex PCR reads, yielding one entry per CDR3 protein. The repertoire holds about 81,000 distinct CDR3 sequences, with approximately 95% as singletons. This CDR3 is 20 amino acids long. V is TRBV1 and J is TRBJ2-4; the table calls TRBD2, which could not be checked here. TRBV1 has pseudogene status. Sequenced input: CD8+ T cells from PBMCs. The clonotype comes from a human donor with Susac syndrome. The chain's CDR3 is CTSSQDEGLAGGLAKNIQYF. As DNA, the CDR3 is TGCACCAGCAGCCAAGACGAGGGACTAGCGGGAGGACTAGCCAAAAACATTCAGTACTTC.